The next 27 T cell receptor beta chains were all read from a single sample in a study of blood T cell repertoires in COVID-19. The repertoire was sequenced with immunoSEQ multiplex PCR; TCRdb's copy has only in-frame clones and lacks some. The data show around 43,000 clones, around 79% seen once. The sequencing input was peripheral blood. The receptor set was obtained from a human donor in a cohort sampled during active COVID-19.

V gene TRBV28 combines with J gene TRBJ2-7, with TRBD1 matching over 7 bases. The CDR3 extends over 13 amino acids. With 6 bases clipped from V and 2 bases from J, the junction kept 4 bases outside the gene matches. Germline V CDR1 and CDR2: MDHEN, SYDVKM. For the CDR3, the DNA is TGTGCCAGCAGGCGTACAGGGGCCTACGAGCAGTACTTC. Protein product: CASRRTGAYEQYF.

This sequence joins TRBV3-1 (or the pseudogene TRBV3-2) and TRBJ2-5; 8 bases are a match to TRBD2. Germline V lookup: CDR1 LGHDT, CDR2 YNNKEL (reference sequence). V gave up 6 bases and J gave up 5 bases; unmatched junction bases: 8. CDR3 length: 14 amino acids. The CDR3 sequence: CASSSAGVRETQYF. The CDR3 coding sequence is TGTGCCAGCAGTTCAGCGGGAGTACGGGAGACCCAGTACTTC.

This chain joins TRBV28 and TRBJ2-7, with a weak D call TRBD2 (6 bases). Per the germline V gene, CDR1 is MDHEN and CDR2 is SYDVKM. This CDR3 is 14 amino acids long. The V gene lost 6 bases and the J gene lost 2 bases, with 14 bases spanning the gap. The CDR3 region has the DNA TGTGCCAGCAGAGGAGGGGCCGTCACCTACGAGCAGTACTTC. As protein: CASRGGAVTYEQYF.

The rearrangement links TRBV28 to TRBJ1-1; 7 bases agree with TRBD1. The V segment lost 7 bases and the J segment 6 bases; nucleotides outside the gene matches: 8. In germline, CDR1 is MDHEN, CDR2 SYDVKM. The CDR3 spans 13 residues. In DNA, the CDR3 is TGTGCCAGCACCGTTCCGACAGGGTCTGAAGCTTTCTTT. Its translation is CASTVPTGSEAFF.

The rearrangement uses TRBV7-6 and TRBJ2-7; TRBD2 matches at 16 bases. The V and J ends lost 3 bases and 0 bases, in that order; junction bases with no gene match: 2. The CDR3 consists of 17 residues. Germline V gene sequence: CDR1 SGHVS, CDR2 FNYEAQ. The CDR3, as DNA: TGTGCCAGCAGCTTGGGACTAGCGGGAGGGCCCTCCTACGAGCAGTACTTC. It codes for CASSLGLAGGPSYEQYF. The variable domain in full, with the rest retrieved from reference TRBV7-6 and TRBJ2-7, is GAGVSQSPRYKVTKRGQDVALRCDPISGHVSLYWYRQALGQGPEFLTYFNYEAQQDKSGLPNDRFSAERPEGSISTLTIQRTEQRDSAMYRCASSLGLAGGPSYEQYFGPGTRLTVT.

This chain joins TRBV2 and TRBJ1-5; 7 nucleotides match TRBD1. CDR3 length equals 15 residues. The germline V gene has CDR1 SNHLY and CDR2 FYNNEI. Unmatched junction bases numbered 9, after V lost 6 bases and J lost 4 bases. In DNA, the CDR3 is TGTGCCAGCAGCCAGGAGACAGGGAGGAATCAGCCCCAGCATTTT. It is translated as CASSQETGRNQPQHF.

The chain uses TRBV11-2 and TRBJ2-3; 16 bases agree with TRBD2. The CDR3 covers 17 residues. The ends lost 5 bases at V and 4 bases at J; junction bases unmatched: 6. Germline lookup yields CDR1 SGHAT and CDR2 FQNNGV. The CDR3 loop is CASSPGTSGRVPDTQYF. CDR3 nucleotides: TGTGCCAGCAGCCCCGGGACTAGCGGGAGGGTCCCAGATACGCAGTATTTT.

The V gene is TRBV6-5, the J gene TRBJ1-6; 7 bases are shared with TRBD1. V was clipped by 6 bases and J by 12 bases; unmatched bases: 11. The CDR3 contains 14 residues. Looked up from germline, CDR1 is MNHEY and CDR2 is SVGAGI. The chain's CDR3 is CASRPGQVQEPLHF. In DNA, the CDR3 is TGTGCCAGCAGGCCCGGACAGGTTCAAGAACCCCTCCACTTT.

The chain has TRBV19 and TRBJ2-7, with 10 bases lining up with TRBD1. Germline CDR1 is LNHDA and CDR2 is SQIVND (reference sequence). This CDR3 comprises 15 residues. V gave up 1 base and J gave up 3 bases; unmatched junction bases: 3. The CDR3 loop reads CASSIAGTGDYEQYF. In nucleotides, the CDR3 is TGTGCCAGTAGTATAGCCGGGACAGGGGACTACGAGCAGTACTTC. The entire variable domain, with the rest obtained from reference TRBV19 and TRBJ2-7, is as follows: DGGITQSPKYLFRKEGQNVTLSCEQNLNHDAMYWYRQDPGQGLRLIYYSQIVNDFQKGDIAEGYSVSREKKESFPLTVTSAQKNPTAFYLCASSIAGTGDYEQYFGPGTRLTVT.

V is TRBV7-3 and J is TRBJ2-1, with TRBD2 matching 10 bases. The CDR3 runs to 15 residues. Germline V gene sequence: CDR1 SGHTA, CDR2 FQGTGA. V lost 5 bases, J lost 5 bases, and 6 bases stayed unmatched. The CDR3 sequence is CASSPQAGGDNEQFF. The CDR3 DNA reads as TGTGCCAGCAGCCCCCAAGCGGGAGGGGACAATGAGCAGTTCTTC.

The V and J genes are TRBV18 and TRBJ1-6, with 10 positions matching TRBD1. The length of the CDR3 is 15 residues. With V trimmed by 3 bases and J by 5 bases, 1 base remained unmatched. CDR1 and CDR2 (germline): KGHSH, LQKENI. CDR3 sequence reads: CASSPTGGDNSPLHF. The CDR3 coding sequence is TGTGCCAGCTCACCGACAGGGGGCGATAATTCACCCCTCCACTTT. Together with reference TRBV18 and TRBJ1-6, the CDR3 gives the full variable domain: NAGVMQNPRHLVRRRGQEARLRCSPMKGHSHVYWYRQLPEEGLKFMVYLQKENIIDESGMPKERFSAEFPKEGPSILRIQQVVRGDSAAYFCASSPTGGDNSPLHFGNGTRLTVT.

The chain couples TRBV18 to TRBJ1-1; D gene ambiguous. The CDR3 is 15 residues long. Germline values: CDR1 KGHSH, CDR2 LQKENI. The V end lost 5 bases, the J end lost 0 bases, and 13 bases lay between the germline ends. CDR3 in DNA: TGTGCCAGCTCAACCGCTAACTCCATGAACACTGAAGCTTTCTTT. Its translation is CASSTANSMNTEAFF.

J is TRBJ2-7 and V is TRBV19; 9 nucleotides line up with TRBD2. The CDR3 is 14 residues long. Per the germline V gene, CDR1 is LNHDA and CDR2 is SQIVND (reference sequence). V was clipped by 5 bases and J by 7 bases; unmatched bases: 9. DNA for the CDR3: TGTGCCAGTAGTCCCCTAGGGCGGGAGGGAGAGCAGTACTTC. It is translated as CASSPLGREGEQYF.

The genes are TRBV29-1 and TRBJ1-4; TRBD1 agrees at 7 bases. Unmatched junction bases numbered 4, after V lost 6 bases and J lost 6 bases. This CDR3 contains 12 residues. Germline CDR1 SQVTM, CDR2 ANQGSEA. The CDR3 sequence is CSVRGRDEKLFF. The CDR3, as DNA: TGCAGCGTGAGGGGGCGGGATGAAAAACTGTTTTTT.

The chain links TRBV27 to TRBJ2-2; 11 bases are a match to TRBD2. Germline lookup yields CDR1 MNHEY and CDR2 SMNVEV (reference sequence). CDR3 length equals 21 residues. The ends lost 6 bases at V and 3 bases at J; junction bases unmatched: 21. The CDR3 is CASSPRVLLAGDPTDTGELFF. The CDR3, as DNA: TGTGCCAGCAGCCCCAGGGTCCTACTAGCGGGAGATCCAACCGACACCGGGGAGCTGTTTTTT.

This clone occurred a few times. The J gene is TRBJ2-7, the V gene TRBV2, with TRBD2 as a possible D gene (5 bases). The CDR3 is made up of 16 amino acids. CDR1 and CDR2 from the germline V gene are SNHLY and FYNNEI. The ends were cut back, 4 bases at V and 4 bases at J, with 20 bases in the middle. CDR3 protein: CASSVSQLREIYEQYF. The CDR3 region has the DNA TGTGCCAGCAGTGTGTCACAGTTAAGGGAGATATACGAGCAGTACTTC.

The chain carries TRBV14 and TRBJ2-2; a possible D gene is TRBD2 (6 bases). CDR1 SGHDN and CDR2 FVKESK come from the germline V gene. The CDR3 totals 14 residues. V was shortened by 4 bases and J by 8 bases, with 14 bases between the two germline ends. This CDR3 is CASSPLAARGELFF. The CDR3 nucleotides read TGTGCCAGCAGCCCCTTAGCGGCCCGGGGGGAGCTGTTTTTT.

The rearrangement joins TRBV10-2 to TRBJ1-6; TRBD1 agrees at 9 bases. In germline, CDR1 is WSHSY, CDR2 SAAADI. The CDR3 consists of 14 residues. Trimming cost V 7 bases and J 7 bases; bases outside gene matches: 5. The CDR3 DNA reads TGCGCCAGCACCCGGGACAGGGAGAATTCACCCCTCCACTTT. Protein sequence: CASTRDRENSPLHF.

The rearrangement joins TRBV3-1 (or the pseudogene TRBV3-2) to TRBJ2-1; TRBD2 agrees at 13 bases. From germline, CDR1 is LGHDT and CDR2 YNNKEL (reference sequence). The CDR3 extends over 15 amino acids. The V segment lost 4 bases and the J segment 9 bases; nucleotides outside the gene matches: 6. CDR3 sequence: CASSRGLAGFGEQFF. CDR3 DNA sequence: TGTGCCAGCAGCCGGGGACTAGCGGGATTTGGTGAGCAGTTCTTC.

This rearrangement joins TRBV11-2 to TRBJ2-5; 7 nucleotides align to TRBD2. Losses at the gene ends were 4 bases for V and 5 bases for J; bases not matched to a gene: 10. CDR1 and CDR2 (germline): SGHAT, FQNNGV. CDR3 length: 15 amino acids. The CDR3 DNA reads as TGTGCCAGCAGCTCCAATAGCGGAGCGGGGGAGACCCAGTACTTC. Protein: CASSSNSGAGETQYF.

The V call is TRBV28, the J call TRBJ2-7; TRBD1 might be the D (6 bases). V lost 5 bases and J lost 6, with 17 bases in between. Germline V gene sequence: CDR1 MDHEN, CDR2 SYDVKM. The CDR3 runs to 14 residues. CDR3 sequence reads: CASSRNRDPLEQYF. In DNA, the CDR3 is TGTGCCAGCAGTCGAAACAGGGATCCCCTCGAGCAGTACTTC.

This chain links TRBV28 with TRBJ2-5; D perhaps matches TRBD2 (6 bases). The CDR3 covers 13 residues. The V end lost 5 bases, the J end lost 7 bases, and 14 bases lay between the germline ends. Germline CDR1 is MDHEN and CDR2 is SYDVKM. CDR3 amino acids: CASSPPSVRTQYF. Written as DNA, the CDR3 is TGTGCCAGCAGTCCCCCTAGCGTTAGGACCCAGTACTTC.

There are a few counts of this clone. V gene TRBV7-9 combines with J gene TRBJ1-1; 12 bases are a match to TRBD1. The CDR3 spans 14 residues. The V and J ends lost 5 bases and 6 bases, in that order; junction bases with no gene match: 4. Germline V gives CDR1 SEHNR, CDR2 FQNEAQ (reference sequence). The DNA of the CDR3 is TGTGCCAGCAGCCGGGGACAGGGGGCTTCTGAAGCTTTCTTT. Protein product: CASSRGQGASEAFF.

The CDR3 DNA is TGTGCCAGCACCGCCGGGAGCGGCACAGATACGCAGTATTTT. Residues: CASTAGSGTDTQYF. The chain employs TRBV2 and TRBJ2-3, with D maybe TRBD2 (6 bases). The CDR3 consists of 14 residues. Germline-derived CDR1 and CDR2 are SNHLY and FYNNEI. V shed 7 bases and J shed 1 base, with 12 bases lying between them.

The chain uses TRBV10-1 and TRBJ2-7, with 8 bases lining up with TRBD2. The length of the CDR3 is 16 residues. Germline CDR1 reads WNHNN; CDR2 reads SYGVQD (reference sequence). The trim removed 0 bases at V and 6 bases at J, leaving 10 bases unmatched. The CDR3 is CASSESRAGVGSEQYF. The CDR3 DNA reads as TGCGCCAGCAGTGAGTCGAGAGCGGGAGTGGGTAGCGAGCAGTACTTC.

The gene calls are TRBV19 and TRBJ2-6; a possible D gene is TRBD1 (5 bases). The V gene lost 5 bases and the J gene lost 0 bases, with 17 bases spanning the gap. This CDR3 spans 18 amino acids. In germline, CDR1 is LNHDA, CDR2 SQIVND (reference sequence). CDR3 amino acids: CASSPSRGISSGANVLTF. The CDR3 nucleotides read TGTGCCAGTAGTCCCAGTAGGGGCATTAGCTCTGGGGCCAACGTCCTGACTTTC.

The genes are TRBV5-6 and TRBJ2-5, with 8 bases lining up with TRBD2. CDR3 length: 14 amino acids. The V and J ends lost 1 base and 2 bases, in that order; junction bases with no gene match: 1. The germline gives CDR1 SGHDT, CDR2 YYEEEE. The CDR3 nucleotides are TGTGCCAGCAGCTTGTTAGCGGGGCAAGAGACCCAGTACTTC. It encodes CASSLLAGQETQYF.